This T cell receptor (beta chain) was identified in a study of cytomegalovirus exposure and HLA in healthy donors. Across the study: When 350 to 500 donors were genotyped, 80% to 90% of them were found to fall in the Caucasian-associated ancestry cluster.

From germline, CDR1 is SGHRS and CDR2 YFSETQ. V was clipped by 0 bases and J by 0 bases; unmatched bases: 4. The CDR3 is made up of 16 amino acids. The PCR had 60 Vbeta and 13 Jbeta primers. Only in-frame clones appear in the TCRdb table, and some are missing; sequencing was by immunoSEQ multiplex PCR. In the table there are approximately 140,000 clones, around 79% of which are singletons. The sample consisted of PBMCs. The TCR originated in a man aged 50 to 59 in good health and CMV-seropositive. The rearrangement uses TRBV5-1 and TRBJ2-3; 7 nucleotides align to TRBD2. The CDR3 reads CASSLALSGSTDTQYF. For the CDR3, the DNA is TGCGCCAGCAGCTTGGCCCTTAGCGGGAGCACAGATACGCAGTATTTT.